These T cell receptor beta chains were read from a single sample in a study of T cells in Graves' hyperthyroidism and ophthalmopathy. TCRdb re-called the multiplex PCR reads through MiXCR, storing one row per CDR3 protein. Of about 410,000 distinct CDR3 sequences in the sample, about 14% were seen once. Sequencing used blood. Every receptor here comes from a woman younger than 45 with Graves' ophthalmopathy. Both conserved end residues are part of each CDR3. The order of the fields is clone size, J gene, D gene, CDR3 length, V gene, CDR3 protein, CDR3 DNA. D genes are given only for firm matches. Part of the rows lack a size; the others show once, few, many or a class for expanded clones.

clone size: many; J gene: TRBJ2-2; D gene: -; CDR3 length: 21; V gene: TRBV27; CDR3 protein: CASSLSQRWTLQDANTGELFF; CDR3 DNA: TGTGCCAGCAGCTTATCTCAACGGTGGACACTCCAAGACGCGAACACCGGGGAGCTGTTTTTT
clone size: many; J gene: TRBJ1-5; D gene: -; CDR3 length: 15; V gene: TRBV13; CDR3 protein: CASSLRGARGQPQHF; CDR3 DNA: TGTGCCAGCAGCTTACGGGGGGCCAGGGGTCAGCCCCAGCATTTT
clone size: many; J gene: TRBJ2-2; D gene: -; CDR3 length: 16; V gene: TRBV18; CDR3 protein: CASSRTGPPNTGELFF; CDR3 DNA: TGTGCCAGCTCACGAACGGGACCCCCGAACACCGGGGAGCTGTTTTTT
clone size: many; J gene: TRBJ2-5; D gene: -; CDR3 length: 14; V gene: TRBV6-5; CDR3 protein: CASSYSGHQETQYF; CDR3 DNA: TGTGCCAGCAGTTACTCGGGACACCAAGAGACCCAGTACTTC
clone size: many; J gene: TRBJ2-7; D gene: -; CDR3 length: 14; V gene: TRBV11-2; CDR3 protein: CASSLDRHLYGQYF; CDR3 DNA: TGTGCCAGCAGCTTAGACCGACACCTCTACGGGCAGTACTTC
clone size: many; J gene: TRBJ2-2; D gene: -; CDR3 length: 14; V gene: TRBV28; CDR3 protein: CSVQGPEETGELFF; CDR3 DNA: TGCTCAGTGCAGGGGCCCGAGGAAACCGGGGAGCTGTTTTTT
clone size: many; J gene: TRBJ2-7; D gene: TRBD2; CDR3 length: 14; V gene: TRBV2; CDR3 protein: CASSVGLAAYEQYF; CDR3 DNA: TGTGCCAGCAGTGTGGGACTAGCAGCCTACGAGCAGTACTTC
clone size: many; J gene: TRBJ1-3; D gene: TRBD1; CDR3 length: 15; V gene: TRBV3-1; CDR3 protein: CASSPGTGPLNTIYF; CDR3 DNA: TGTGCCAGCAGCCCCGGGACAGGGCCCCTGAACACCATATATTTT
clone size: many; J gene: TRBJ1-2; D gene: -; CDR3 length: 16; V gene: TRBV6-1; CDR3 protein: CASTHRRDKLGYGYTF; CDR3 DNA: TGTGCCAGCACCCATCGGCGGGACAAGTTGGGCTATGGCTACACCTTC
clone size: few; J gene: TRBJ1-2; D gene: TRBD1; CDR3 length: 15; V gene: TRBV9; CDR3 protein: CASSPGGRQIYGYTF; CDR3 DNA: TGTGCCAGCAGCCCAGGGGGCAGGCAAATCTATGGCTACACCTTC
clone size: many; J gene: TRBJ1-1; D gene: -; CDR3 length: 13; V gene: TRBV30; CDR3 protein: CAWSAQLNTEAFF; CDR3 DNA: TGTGCCTGGAGTGCCCAACTGAACACTGAAGCTTTCTTT
clone size: -; J gene: TRBJ2-7; D gene: -; CDR3 length: 16; V gene: TRBV6-9; CDR3 protein: CASSYGPGRSSYEQYF; CDR3 DNA: TGTGCCAGCAGTTACGGTCCGGGGAGGAGCTCCTACGAGCAGTACTTC
clone size: -; J gene: TRBJ2-1; D gene: -; CDR3 length: 13; V gene: TRBV7-3; CDR3 protein: CASSPLGGHEQFF; CDR3 DNA: TGTGCCAGCAGCCCCCTGGGTGGTCATGAGCAGTTCTTC
clone size: many; J gene: TRBJ2-7; D gene: -; CDR3 length: 17; V gene: TRBV7-9; CDR3 protein: CASSTPPGRGSSYEQYF; CDR3 DNA: TGTGCCAGCAGCACCCCCCCGGGACGAGGAAGCTCCTACGAGCAGTACTTC
clone size: many; J gene: TRBJ1-2; D gene: TRBD1; CDR3 length: 16; V gene: TRBV28; CDR3 protein: CASKITGTGEEYGYTF; CDR3 DNA: TGTGCCAGCAAAATTACCGGGACAGGGGAAGAATATGGCTACACCTTC
clone size: many; J gene: TRBJ1-3; D gene: -; CDR3 length: 14; V gene: TRBV5-1; CDR3 protein: CASSLTASGNTIYF; CDR3 DNA: TGCGCCAGCAGCTTGACAGCCTCTGGAAACACCATATATTTT
clone size: many; J gene: TRBJ2-3; D gene: -; CDR3 length: 15; V gene: TRBV28; CDR3 protein: CASSFGGGFAGTQYF; CDR3 DNA: TGTGCCAGCAGTTTTGGAGGGGGGTTCGCGGGTACGCAGTATTTT
clone size: many; J gene: TRBJ1-3; D gene: -; CDR3 length: 13; V gene: TRBV10-1; CDR3 protein: CASSEWIGNTIYF; CDR3 DNA: TGCGCCAGCAGTGAGTGGATCGGAAACACCATATATTTT
clone size: many; J gene: TRBJ2-5; D gene: -; CDR3 length: 15; V gene: TRBV14; CDR3 protein: CASSQEPRRLETQYF; CDR3 DNA: TGTGCCAGCAGCCAAGAGCCTCGGAGATTGGAGACCCAGTACTTC
clone size: -; J gene: TRBJ2-7; D gene: -; CDR3 length: 14; V gene: TRBV20-1; CDR3 protein: CSAGAPRQVTEQYF; CDR3 DNA: TGCAGTGCTGGGGCACCCCGACAAGTAACCGAGCAGTACTTC
clone size: many; J gene: TRBJ2-6; D gene: -; CDR3 length: 16; V gene: TRBV3-1; CDR3 protein: CASSQDQTSGANVLTF; CDR3 DNA: TGTGCCAGCAGCCAAGATCAGACCTCTGGGGCCAACGTCCTGACTTTC
clone size: many; J gene: TRBJ2-7; D gene: TRBD2; CDR3 length: 14; V gene: TRBV6-2/TRBV6-3; CDR3 protein: CASSYSSGGYEQYF; CDR3 DNA: TGTGCCAGCAGTTACTCTAGCGGGGGGTACGAGCAGTACTTC